This T cell receptor (beta chain) was profiled in a study of T cell responses to AZD1222 COVID-19 vaccine. Of note for this clone: Antigen unknown.

The germline V and J ends were trimmed by 0 bases and 4 bases, with 15 bases remaining between them. Germline CDR1 reads LGHNA; CDR2 reads YNFKEQ. The CDR3 spans 17 residues. The protocol was immunoSEQ multiplex PCR, while the TCRdb copy is restricted to in-frame clones and leaves out a portion. Counted here are more than 95,000 clones, roughly 93% occurring once; the ten biggest clones make up about 1.4%. Findings and caveats of the study: Targets within unmutated variant regions were reportedly found for nearly half of spike-specific TCRs. The donor cohort was predominantly white British with a female majority, and clonal diversity may have been underestimated. Compared with day 0, the breadth and depth of the Spike-specific TCR repertoire rose significantly after two doses of AZD1222. Among those given AZD1222, only 6 or 7 were seropositive at baseline.

The source was peripheral blood, collected 28 days after the second AZD1222 dose. V gene TRBV4-2 combines with J gene TRBJ1-4; D gene unclear. This clonotype originated in an adult who received the AZD1222 COVID-19 vaccine. The CDR3 region is CASSQDLATANNEKLFF. In nucleotides, the CDR3 is TGTGCCAGCAGCCAAGATTTAGCAACAGCGAATAATGAAAAACTGTTTTTT.